The 27 T cell receptor beta chains listed next were all sequenced from one sample in a study of circulating and synovial CD4+ cells in juvenile arthritis. Method: immunoSEQ multiplex PCR; TCRdb's copy keeps in-frame clones and lacks some. This sample has about 36,000 clones, with approximately 96% found just once. The specimen was CD4+ T cells from blood. The receptors shown here come from a human donor with juvenile idiopathic arthritis.

The chain recombines TRBV5-4 with TRBJ1-5; TRBD1 matches 9 bases. This CDR3 is built from 15 residues. J was trimmed by 4 bases and V by 4 bases; bases with no gene match: 6. CDR1 is SGHNT, CDR2 YYREEE, per germline (reference sequence). The CDR3 sequence: CASSGGTGKNQPQHF. In DNA form, the CDR3 reads TGTGCCAGCAGCGGAGGGACAGGGAAGAATCAGCCCCAGCATTTT.

This chain uses TRBV19 with TRBJ2-7; 7 nucleotides match TRBD2. J was trimmed by 6 bases and V by 6 bases; bases with no gene match: 8. The CDR3 length is 13 residues. Germline CDR1 and CDR2: LNHDA and SQIVND (reference sequence). The CDR3 loop reads CASSGTIYAEQYF. In DNA form, the CDR3 reads TGTGCCAGTAGCGGGACTATCTACGCCGAGCAGTACTTC.

V usage is TRBV19 and J usage is TRBJ2-5; D ambiguous. V lost 6 bases to trimming and J lost 3 bases, with 11 bases between them. Per germline, CDR1 LNHDA and CDR2 SQIVND (reference sequence). This CDR3 comprises 13 residues. In DNA form, the CDR3 reads TGTGCCAGTAGCATAATCGGTAAAGAGACCCAGTACTTC. Encoded protein: CASSIIGKETQYF.

The chain couples TRBV7-3 to TRBJ2-2, with TRBD2 as a possible D gene (5 bases). Germline values: CDR1 SGHTA, CDR2 FQGTGA. The CDR3 has 14 amino acids. V lost 3 bases, J lost 6 bases, and 11 bases lay in between. The CDR3 region is CASSFARGSGELFF. The CDR3, as DNA: TGTGCCAGCAGCTTTGCACGGGGTTCCGGGGAGCTGTTTTTT.

This chain uses TRBV7-9 with TRBJ2-7; 8 nucleotides align to TRBD2. This CDR3 comprises 16 residues. V was pared by 5 bases and J by 1 base, with 10 bases of the junction left unmatched. Germline V gives CDR1 SEHNR, CDR2 FQNEAQ (reference sequence). This CDR3 reads CASSPRGAGGSYEQYF. CDR3 nucleotide sequence: TGTGCCAGCAGCCCCCGGGGGGCGGGGGGTTCCTACGAGCAGTACTTC.

The chain is built from TRBV7-2 and TRBJ1-2, with D perhaps TRBD1 (6 bases). In germline, CDR1 is SGHTA, CDR2 FQGNSA. This CDR3 has 15 amino acids. V lost 1 base and J lost 6, with 15 bases in between. Here the CDR3 reads CASSLEFRGMDGYTF. Written as DNA, the CDR3 is TGTGCCAGCAGCTTAGAGTTCAGGGGAATGGATGGCTACACCTTC.

V usage is TRBV19 and J usage is TRBJ1-2; 8 nucleotides align to TRBD1. The germline V gene encodes CDR1 LNHDA and CDR2 SQIVND (reference sequence). This CDR3 has 14 residues. The V gene end was trimmed by 7 bases and the J gene end by 4 bases; junction bases not matched to a gene: 8. The CDR3 is CASNKDRALYGYTF. The DNA for the CDR3 is TGTGCCAGTAATAAGGACAGGGCCCTCTATGGCTACACCTTC.

The V call is TRBV11-2, the J call TRBJ2-5; D may be TRBD2 (6 bases). Trimming left V 5 bases short and J 2 bases short, with 15 bases between. CDR1 SGHAT and CDR2 FQNNGV come from the germline V gene. The CDR3 covers 15 residues. CDR3 residues: CASSQSRGRQETQYF. The CDR3 DNA is TGTGCCAGCAGCCAGTCGCGGGGCAGACAAGAGACCCAGTACTTC.

The chain employs TRBV13 and TRBJ2-5; possibly TRBD1 for D (7 bases). The germline V gene encodes CDR1 PRHDT and CDR2 FYEKMQ (reference sequence). The CDR3 length is 15 residues. Trimming shortened V by 4 bases and J by 4 bases, and 16 bases separated the two germline ends. CDR3 sequence: CASSSEQGRRETQYF. For the CDR3, the DNA is TGTGCCAGCAGCTCCGAACAGGGGAGGCGAGAGACCCAGTACTTC.

Note on this clone: The junction shows a germline mismatch at one end, possibly a read error. The chain is built from TRBV2 and TRBJ1-6; 8 positions match TRBD1. Germline CDR1 is SNHLY and CDR2 is FYNNEI. The CDR3 runs 13 residues. The CDR3 sequence is CASSEAFGTGRLF. CDR3 bases: TGTGCCAGCAGTGAAGCCTTCGGGACAGGCAGGCTCTTT.

Concerning this clone itself: At one of its ends the junction is not consistent with the germline gene, which may arise from a read error. The same CDR3 can be traced to other DNA sequences in this sample. The chain employs TRBV9 and TRBJ1-6; D is ambiguous. The CDR3 is 16 residues long. Germline V gene lookup returns CDR1 SGDLS and CDR2 YYNGEE. The CDR3 here is CASSGPPGNDNSPLHF. The DNA of the CDR3 is TGTGCCAGCAGCGGGCCCCCAGGTAACGATAATTCCCCCCTCCACTTT.

The rearrangement links TRBV2 to TRBJ2-1, with a tentative D call TRBD2 (6 bases). Trimming removed 7 bases from V and 5 bases from J, with 15 bases in between. The CDR3 is made up of 14 amino acids. CDR1 is SNHLY, CDR2 FYNNEI, per germline. CDR3 sequence (DNA): TGTGCCAGCAACGTCCCGGGGGTAGACAATGAGCAGTTCTTC. Its protein product is CASNVPGVDNEQFF.

This rearrangement joins TRBV7-3 to TRBJ2-7; 8 bases line up with TRBD2. This CDR3 has 14 amino acids. Germline V lookup: CDR1 SGHTA, CDR2 FQGTGA. With V trimmed by 2 bases and J by 4 bases, 4 bases remained unmatched. The CDR3: CASSLQAGDYEQYF. DNA of the CDR3: TGTGCCAGCAGCTTACAAGCGGGGGATTACGAGCAGTACTTC.

The rearrangement uses TRBV4-3 and TRBJ2-1; a possible D gene is TRBD1 (6 bases). Deletions cut 4 bases from V and 5 bases from J, with 18 bases between. Per the germline V gene, CDR1 is LGHNA and CDR2 is YSLEER. The CDR3 runs 16 residues. The CDR3 sequence: CASSPRRGETHNEQFF. In DNA, the CDR3 is TGCGCCAGCAGCCCGCGCAGGGGCGAGACCCACAATGAGCAGTTCTTC.

The genes are TRBV30 and TRBJ1-2, with D possibly matching TRBD1 (5 bases). CDR1 is GTSNPN, CDR2 SVGIG, per germline (reference sequence). The length of the CDR3 is 16 residues. Deletions cut 0 bases from V and 4 bases from J, with 18 bases between. The CDR3 DNA reads TGTGCCTGGAGTGTTACTTGGGGGGTTCGAATCTATGGCTACACCTTC. This translates into CAWSVTWGVRIYGYTF. Filled out from reference TRBV30 and TRBJ1-2, the complete variable domain reads SQTIHQWPATLVQPVGSPLSLECTVEGTSNPNLYWYRQAAGRGLQLLFYSVGIGQISSEVPQNLSASRPQDRQFILSSKKLLLSDSGFYLCAWSVTWGVRIYGYTFGSGTRLTVV.

The CDR3 is CASSSRGRSSYEQYF. The CDR3 nucleotides read TGTGCCAGCAGCTCCCGCGGGAGAAGCTCCTACGAGCAGTACTTC. The V gene is TRBV11-2, the J gene TRBJ2-7; 7 positions agree with TRBD2. V shed 4 bases and J 0 bases; nucleotides not matched to a gene: 6. This CDR3 is built from 15 residues. CDR1 and CDR2 from the germline V gene are SGHAT and FQNNGV.

J is TRBJ1-5 and V is TRBV4-3; no definite D call. V lost 2 bases and J lost 0, with 14 bases in between. Germline V lookup: CDR1 LGHNA, CDR2 YSLEER. The CDR3 runs to 17 residues. The CDR3 DNA sequence: TGCGCCAGCAGCCAAATGCCCCACCAGGTTAGCAATCAGCCCCAGCATTTT. Amino acids: CASSQMPHQVSNQPQHF.

The chain links TRBV29-1 to TRBJ2-5; TRBD2 matches at 7 bases. Germline V CDR1 and CDR2: SQVTM, ANQGSEA. The length of the CDR3 is 12 residues. Trimming took 0 bases from V and 5 from J; bases not matched to a gene: 0. CDR3 amino acids: CSVEEGGETQYF. The CDR3 nucleotides are TGCAGCGTTGAAGAGGGGGGGGAGACCCAGTACTTC.

The chain uses TRBV18 and TRBJ2-7; TRBD2 is a possible D gene (5 bases). The CDR3 contains 17 residues. Germline V gene data show CDR1 as KGHSH and CDR2 as LQKENI. With 0 bases removed from V and 0 bases from J, the gap between germline ends came to 15 bases. CDR3 residues: CASSPPVGGSGSYEQYF. CDR3 DNA: TGTGCCAGCTCACCACCGGTTGGCGGGTCTGGCTCCTACGAGCAGTACTTC. The whole variable domain, filled in from reference TRBV18 and TRBJ2-7, reads NAGVMQNPRHLVRRRGQEARLRCSPMKGHSHVYWYRQLPEEGLKFMVYLQKENIIDESGMPKERFSAEFPKEGPSILRIQQVVRGDSAAYFCASSPPVGGSGSYEQYFGPGTRLTVT.

V gene TRBV11-3 combines with J gene TRBJ2-3; 8 nucleotides align to TRBD1. The V gene's germline CDR1 is SGHNT and CDR2 YENEEA. V lost 5 bases and J lost 4; bases outside the gene matches: 8. CDR3 size: 15 residues. CDR3 nucleotides: TGTGCCAGCAGCAAAGGACAGGGTAAATCAGATACGCAGTATTTT. Its protein product is CASSKGQGKSDTQYF.

The chain couples TRBV6-5 to TRBJ2-2; tentative D call: TRBD1 (6 bases). The V and J ends lost 4 bases and 5 bases respectively, with 11 bases between them. The CDR3 totals 14 residues. Germline CDR1 reads MNHEY; CDR2 reads SVGAGI. The CDR3 loop is CASSSIGGTGELFF. The DNA for the CDR3 is TGTGCCAGCAGTTCTATAGGGGGTACCGGGGAGCTGTTTTTT.

The DNA of the CDR3 is TGTGCCAGCAGTTACCGGGACAGAGACAATGAGCAGTTCTTC. Its protein product is CASSYRDRDNEQFF. The rearrangement joins TRBV6-6 to TRBJ2-1; TRBD1 matches 7 bases. Germline V lookup: CDR1 MNHNY, CDR2 SVGAGI (reference sequence). J was trimmed by 5 bases and V by 2 bases; bases with no gene match: 3. The CDR3 has 14 amino acids.

In this sample, this clone turned up a few times. The chain combines TRBV6-6 with TRBJ1-3; the match to TRBD1 covers 7 bases. The CDR3 has 14 amino acids. Germline values: CDR1 MNHNY, CDR2 SVGAGI (reference sequence). V lost 6 bases, J lost 4 bases, and 6 bases stayed unmatched. CDR3 sequence: CASRAGGGGNTIYF. The CDR3 DNA follows: TGTGCCAGCAGAGCAGGGGGTGGGGGAAACACCATATATTTT.

This chain uses TRBV11-1 with TRBJ2-3, with D unresolved. Germline V lookup: CDR1 SGHAT, CDR2 FQDESV (reference sequence). The CDR3 is 12 residues long. The ends were cut back, 6 bases at V and 3 bases at J, with 7 bases in the middle. The DNA of the CDR3 is TGTGCCAGCAGATCGTCGACAGATACGCAGTATTTT. This gives the protein CASRSSTDTQYF.

CDR3 in amino acids: CASSQDGLAGTGETQYF. Written as DNA, the CDR3 is TGTGCCAGCAGCCAAGATGGGCTAGCGGGAACAGGGGAGACCCAGTACTTC. The rearrangement uses TRBV4-2 and TRBJ2-5; TRBD2 matches at 9 bases. The germline V gene encodes CDR1 LGHNA and CDR2 YNFKEQ. The CDR3 extends over 17 amino acids. Trimming removed 0 bases from V and 5 bases from J; junction bases left unmatched: 10.

This sequence joins TRBV6-4 and TRBJ1-2; D remains unclear. Between the trimmed V and J ends, which lost 2 bases and 4 bases, there was a span of 14 bases. The length of the CDR3 is 15 residues. In germline, CDR1 is MRHNA, CDR2 SNTAGT. The CDR3 sequence is CASSDPGKGIYGYTF. The CDR3 coding sequence is TGTGCCAGCAGTGACCCGGGAAAAGGCATCTATGGCTACACCTTC.

The CDR3 DNA follows: TGTGCCAGCAGCTTATCGCAAGCTCCCAGCACAGATACGCAGTATTTT. It translates to CASSLSQAPSTDTQYF. The rearrangement uses TRBV7-9 and TRBJ2-3, with D unclear. The CDR3 is made up of 16 amino acids. The V end lost 2 bases, the J end lost 0 bases, and 12 bases lay between the germline ends. Germline V gene lookup returns CDR1 SEHNR and CDR2 FQNEAQ (reference sequence).